A selection of T cell receptor beta chains follows, all from one sample in a study of identical twins. TCRdb processed the 5' RACE reads anew with MiXCR; each CDR3 protein has one entry. The repertoire holds nearly 900,000 distinct CDR3 sequences, with roughly an eighth as singletons. The sample also formed part of further work on yellow fever vaccine responses in identical twins.

Specimen: PBMCs. The receptors stem from a woman younger than 35 in good health. Each CDR3 is given with its conserved first and last residue. Each record gives: D gene, V gene, clone size, J gene, CDR3 DNA, CDR3 protein. D genes are given only for firm matches. A row's size may be missing; if present it is once, few, many or a size class.

d_gene: -; v_gene: TRBV20-1; abundance: -; j_gene: TRBJ1-1; CDR3nt: TGCAGTGCTAGTGGACGGATGAACACTGAAGCTTTCTTT; CDR3aa: CSASGRMNTEAFF
d_gene: TRBD1; v_gene: TRBV7-3; abundance: -; j_gene: TRBJ2-7; CDR3nt: TGTGCCAGCAGTCCTACCCGGGACAGGGCAGGAGAGCAGTACTTC; CDR3aa: CASSPTRDRAGEQYF
d_gene: -; v_gene: TRBV25-1; abundance: -; j_gene: TRBJ1-1; CDR3nt: TGTGCCAGCAGAAAACGGGACGGCTTGAACACTGAAGCTTTCTTT; CDR3aa: CASRKRDGLNTEAFF
d_gene: TRBD1; v_gene: TRBV10-3; abundance: few; j_gene: TRBJ2-3; CDR3nt: TGTGCCACCCAGGACAGGATCACAGATACGCAGTATTTT; CDR3aa: CATQDRITDTQYF
d_gene: TRBD1; v_gene: TRBV10-1; abundance: -; j_gene: TRBJ1-5; CDR3nt: TGCGCCATCCGGGGCAGGGGGGACCAGCCCCAGCATTTT; CDR3aa: CAIRGRGDQPQHF
d_gene: TRBD2; v_gene: TRBV7-3; abundance: -; j_gene: TRBJ2-6; CDR3nt: TGTGCCAGCAGCTTAACTGGGGGGGCTGGGGCCAACGTCCTGACTTTC; CDR3aa: CASSLTGGAGANVLTF
d_gene: -; v_gene: TRBV12-3/TRBV12-4; abundance: few; j_gene: TRBJ2-1; CDR3nt: TGTGCCAGCAGTTTTTCCAGCGGAACCTACAATGAGCAGTTCTTC; CDR3aa: CASSFSSGTYNEQFF
d_gene: -; v_gene: TRBV19; abundance: few; j_gene: TRBJ2-3; CDR3nt: TGTGCCAGTAGTGGTACTAGCACAGATACGCAGTATTTT; CDR3aa: CASSGTSTDTQYF
d_gene: TRBD2; v_gene: TRBV11-1; abundance: few; j_gene: TRBJ2-1; CDR3nt: TGTGCCAGCAGCTACTCCGGGACTAGCTTGGCTGCCTACAATGAGCAGTTCTTC; CDR3aa: CASSYSGTSLAAYNEQFF
d_gene: -; v_gene: TRBV6-1; abundance: few; j_gene: TRBJ2-4; CDR3nt: TGTGCCAGCAGTGAAGTAGGGAACATTCAGTACTTC; CDR3aa: CASSEVGNIQYF
d_gene: -; v_gene: TRBV10-3; abundance: -; j_gene: TRBJ2-2; CDR3nt: TGTGCCATCAGTGAGTCTCGAGCGAGGCAGCACACCGGGGAGCTGTTTTTT; CDR3aa: CAISESRARQHTGELFF
d_gene: TRBD2; v_gene: TRBV29-1; abundance: few; j_gene: TRBJ2-7; CDR3nt: TGCAGCGTTGCCCCTGGACTAGCGGGAGAGCAGTACTTC; CDR3aa: CSVAPGLAGEQYF
d_gene: -; v_gene: TRBV12-3/TRBV12-4; abundance: many; j_gene: TRBJ2-2; CDR3nt: TGTGCCAGCAGTTTAATGGGTTTCGCGAACACCGGGGAGCTGTTTTTT; CDR3aa: CASSLMGFANTGELFF
d_gene: TRBD1; v_gene: TRBV5-5; abundance: few; j_gene: TRBJ2-5; CDR3nt: TGTGCCAGCAGCTTGTCGGGACAGGGGTTAGAGACCCAGTACTTC; CDR3aa: CASSLSGQGLETQYF
d_gene: -; v_gene: TRBV29-1; abundance: few; j_gene: TRBJ1-2; CDR3nt: TGCAGCGGAATGGACGGTAACTATGGCTACACCTTC; CDR3aa: CSGMDGNYGYTF
d_gene: TRBD1; v_gene: TRBV25-1; abundance: few; j_gene: TRBJ2-1; CDR3nt: TGTGCCAGCAGCGAGCCCGGGACAGGGGGAGTGCAGTTCTTC; CDR3aa: CASSEPGTGGVQFF
d_gene: -; v_gene: TRBV5-1; abundance: few; j_gene: TRBJ2-7; CDR3nt: TGCGCCAGCAGCTTGATGCCAGCCCGAAGTGGCTACGAGCAGTACTTC; CDR3aa: CASSLMPARSGYEQYF
d_gene: TRBD1; v_gene: TRBV20-1; abundance: many; j_gene: TRBJ1-1; CDR3nt: TGCAGTGCTAGAGAGGGAGGGGGCCCTGAAGCTTTCTTT; CDR3aa: CSAREGGGPEAFF
d_gene: -; v_gene: TRBV27; abundance: -; j_gene: TRBJ1-5; CDR3nt: TGTGCCAGCAGTTTATCGCTTGGTACCGGATGGCCCCAGCATTTT; CDR3aa: CASSLSLGTGWPQHF
d_gene: -; v_gene: TRBV15; abundance: few; j_gene: TRBJ2-3; CDR3nt: TGTGCCACCAGCAGTCCCCGGACTTTCATGGTCACAGATACGCAGTATTTT; CDR3aa: CATSSPRTFMVTDTQYF
d_gene: -; v_gene: TRBV14; abundance: -; j_gene: TRBJ1-3; CDR3nt: TGTGCCAGCAGCCAAGTTGGGGGATCAGGAAACACCATATATTTT; CDR3aa: CASSQVGGSGNTIYF
d_gene: TRBD2; v_gene: TRBV20-1; abundance: -; j_gene: TRBJ2-5; CDR3nt: TGCAGTACTATCCATTTACCCGGGGTAGCGGGGGGCCCCCAAGAGACCCAGTACTTC; CDR3aa: CSTIHLPGVAGGPQETQYF
d_gene: -; v_gene: TRBV7-9; abundance: -; j_gene: TRBJ2-5; CDR3nt: TGTGCCAGCAGCCCAACATTCCAACAAGAGACCCAGTACTTC; CDR3aa: CASSPTFQQETQYF
d_gene: TRBD2; v_gene: TRBV12-3/TRBV12-4; abundance: once; j_gene: TRBJ2-1; CDR3nt: TGTGCCAGCAGCGGCCCTGGGGCGGGAGTGTACAATGAGCAGTTCTTC; CDR3aa: CASSGPGAGVYNEQFF
d_gene: -; v_gene: TRBV19; abundance: -; j_gene: TRBJ2-7; CDR3nt: TGTGCCAGTACAGGGGAGGACGAGCAGTACTTC; CDR3aa: CASTGEDEQYF
d_gene: -; v_gene: TRBV7-2; abundance: -; j_gene: TRBJ2-1; CDR3nt: TGTGCCAGCAGCCTGAGGTTTGAGCAGTTCTTC; CDR3aa: CASSLRFEQFF
d_gene: -; v_gene: TRBV6-5; abundance: few; j_gene: TRBJ2-5; CDR3nt: TGTGCCAGCAGTTACGGGACTTTCCAAGAGACCCAGTACTTC; CDR3aa: CASSYGTFQETQYF
d_gene: TRBD1; v_gene: TRBV12-3/TRBV12-4; abundance: -; j_gene: TRBJ1-1; CDR3nt: TGTGCCAGCAGGACAACGACAGGGGGAACTGAAGCTTTCTTT; CDR3aa: CASRTTTGGTEAFF
d_gene: -; v_gene: TRBV29-1; abundance: few; j_gene: TRBJ2-1; CDR3nt: TGCAGCGTTGAGGGCCGAAATGAGCAGTTCTTC; CDR3aa: CSVEGRNEQFF
d_gene: -; v_gene: TRBV10-1; abundance: -; j_gene: TRBJ1-4; CDR3nt: -; CDR3aa: CARRDTTMKNCFF
d_gene: -; v_gene: TRBV12-3/TRBV12-4; abundance: -; j_gene: TRBJ2-1; CDR3nt: TGTGCCAGCAAGGGCTCGGGGATCGCCTACAATGAGCAGTTCTTC; CDR3aa: CASKGSGIAYNEQFF
d_gene: -; v_gene: TRBV19; abundance: -; j_gene: TRBJ1-2; CDR3nt: TGTGCCAGTAGTCCAGGACCGGGGGCTAGCGGGGGCTACACCTTC; CDR3aa: CASSPGPGASGGYTF
d_gene: -; v_gene: TRBV5-6; abundance: few; j_gene: TRBJ1-1; CDR3nt: TGTGCCAGCAGCTTAAAGGGGTTTAACACTGAAGCTTTCTTT; CDR3aa: CASSLKGFNTEAFF
d_gene: -; v_gene: TRBV6-5; abundance: -; j_gene: TRBJ1-5; CDR3nt: TGTGCCAGCAGTTACCTCCTCCATAAGGACGGGAGCAATCAGCCCCAGCATTTT; CDR3aa: CASSYLLHKDGSNQPQHF
d_gene: TRBD1; v_gene: TRBV27; abundance: once; j_gene: TRBJ2-7; CDR3nt: TGTGCCAGCAGTGCGGGACAGGTCCCCTACGAGCAGTACTTC; CDR3aa: CASSAGQVPYEQYF
d_gene: TRBD1; v_gene: TRBV5-4; abundance: -; j_gene: TRBJ2-2; CDR3nt: TGTGCCAGCAGCCCGGACAGGGGGTTTACCGGGGAGCTGTTTTTT; CDR3aa: CASSPDRGFTGELFF
d_gene: -; v_gene: TRBV12-3/TRBV12-4; abundance: many; j_gene: TRBJ1-2; CDR3nt: TGTGCCAGCAGTCCAGGGGAAGAGTATGGCTACACCTTC; CDR3aa: CASSPGEEYGYTF
d_gene: TRBD2; v_gene: TRBV6-1; abundance: -; j_gene: TRBJ2-5; CDR3nt: TGTGCCAGCAGTCCCGGGATCCCACTAGCGGGAGTGGGAGAGACCCAGTACTTC; CDR3aa: CASSPGIPLAGVGETQYF
d_gene: -; v_gene: TRBV6-5; abundance: many; j_gene: TRBJ2-3; CDR3nt: TGTGCCAGCGGAGAGGGGGAAGATACGCAGTATTTT; CDR3aa: CASGEGEDTQYF
d_gene: -; v_gene: TRBV15; abundance: few; j_gene: TRBJ2-1; CDR3nt: TGTGCCACCTCGCCGGTCTTCGGGAACGTCTACAATGAGCAGTTCTTC; CDR3aa: CATSPVFGNVYNEQFF
d_gene: -; v_gene: TRBV20-1; abundance: few; j_gene: TRBJ2-2; CDR3nt: TGCAGTGCTAGGTCCAGCGGAGCTACCGGGGAGCTGTTTTTT; CDR3aa: CSARSSGATGELFF
d_gene: -; v_gene: TRBV10-3; abundance: many; j_gene: TRBJ1-1; CDR3nt: TGTGCCATCAGTGAACATATTACAGGGACTGGGAACACTGAAGCTTTCTTT; CDR3aa: CAISEHITGTGNTEAFF
d_gene: -; v_gene: TRBV27; abundance: few; j_gene: TRBJ1-1; CDR3nt: TGTGCCAGCAGTAGGACGGTGGGTTTCAACACTGAAGCTTTCTTT; CDR3aa: CASSRTVGFNTEAFF
d_gene: -; v_gene: TRBV2; abundance: few; j_gene: TRBJ2-2; CDR3nt: TGTGCCAGCAGTGAGGTTCAGTACACCGGGGAGCTGTTTTTT; CDR3aa: CASSEVQYTGELFF
d_gene: -; v_gene: TRBV5-6; abundance: few; j_gene: TRBJ1-4; CDR3nt: TGTGCCAGCAGCGGCGGGGGAAAACTGTTTTTT; CDR3aa: CASSGGGKLFF
d_gene: TRBD2; v_gene: TRBV6-1; abundance: few; j_gene: TRBJ2-2; CDR3nt: TGTGCCGGGAATCTAGCGGGCAACACCGGGGAGCTGTTTTTT; CDR3aa: CAGNLAGNTGELFF
d_gene: TRBD2; v_gene: TRBV14; abundance: few; j_gene: TRBJ2-3; CDR3nt: TGTGCCAGCAGTCCGACTAGCGGGAGGCCCCGTAGCACAGATACGCAGTATTTT; CDR3aa: CASSPTSGRPRSTDTQYF
d_gene: -; v_gene: TRBV28; abundance: many; j_gene: TRBJ2-7; CDR3nt: TGTGCCAGCACCTCCCTTTCGAGGGAGCAGTACTTC; CDR3aa: CASTSLSREQYF
d_gene: TRBD1; v_gene: TRBV6-1; abundance: many; j_gene: TRBJ1-1; CDR3nt: TGTGCCAGCTTTCAGGGGGCCGAGAGCACTGAAGCTTTCTTT; CDR3aa: CASFQGAESTEAFF
d_gene: TRBD1; v_gene: TRBV11-2; abundance: few; j_gene: TRBJ1-6; CDR3nt: TGTGCCAGCAGCTTAGTGCGCGGGACAGGGTTTAAGACCCTCCACTTT; CDR3aa: CASSLVRGTGFKTLHF
d_gene: -; v_gene: TRBV28; abundance: many; j_gene: TRBJ2-1; CDR3nt: TGTGCCAGCAGTTTGCCTAGAACCTACAATGAGCAGTTCTTC; CDR3aa: CASSLPRTYNEQFF
d_gene: TRBD2; v_gene: TRBV12-3/TRBV12-4; abundance: many; j_gene: TRBJ2-1; CDR3nt: TGTGCCAGCAGACCGGCTGACGGGACTAGCGGGATAGATGAGCAGTTCTTC; CDR3aa: CASRPADGTSGIDEQFF
d_gene: -; v_gene: TRBV12-3/TRBV12-4; abundance: -; j_gene: TRBJ1-1; CDR3nt: TGTGCCAGCAGTTTCAGGGCTGAAGCTTTCTTT; CDR3aa: CASSFRAEAFF
d_gene: -; v_gene: TRBV29-1; abundance: few; j_gene: TRBJ2-1; CDR3nt: TGCAGCGTCCCTCCCAGGACTGCTTCCTACAATGAGCAGTTCTTC; CDR3aa: CSVPPRTASYNEQFF
d_gene: -; v_gene: TRBV10-3; abundance: many; j_gene: TRBJ2-5; CDR3nt: TGTGCCGCGGGGGCATCTGAGACCCAGTACTTC; CDR3aa: CAAGASETQYF
d_gene: -; v_gene: TRBV11-1; abundance: -; j_gene: TRBJ2-6; CDR3nt: TGTGCCAGCAGCTTAAGGGTGCTGACGGAATCCTCTGGGGCCAACGTCCTGACTTTC; CDR3aa: CASSLRVLTESSGANVLTF
d_gene: TRBD2; v_gene: TRBV4-1; abundance: -; j_gene: TRBJ2-1; CDR3nt: TGCGCCAGCAGCCAAGAATCGGGACTAGCGGAGTACAATGAGCAGTTCTTC; CDR3aa: CASSQESGLAEYNEQFF
d_gene: -; v_gene: TRBV7-9; abundance: -; j_gene: TRBJ2-7; CDR3nt: TGTGCCAGCAGCCCAGACCTAGGCCGTAGCTCCTACGAGCAGTACTTC; CDR3aa: CASSPDLGRSSYEQYF
d_gene: -; v_gene: TRBV5-1; abundance: few; j_gene: TRBJ2-1; CDR3nt: TGCGCCAGCAGCCTACAGGCCAATGAGCAGTTCTTC; CDR3aa: CASSLQANEQFF
d_gene: TRBD2; v_gene: TRBV5-1; abundance: few; j_gene: TRBJ2-7; CDR3nt: TGCGCCAGCAGCTTCGGGGGGGCCGAGCAGTACTTC; CDR3aa: CASSFGGAEQYF